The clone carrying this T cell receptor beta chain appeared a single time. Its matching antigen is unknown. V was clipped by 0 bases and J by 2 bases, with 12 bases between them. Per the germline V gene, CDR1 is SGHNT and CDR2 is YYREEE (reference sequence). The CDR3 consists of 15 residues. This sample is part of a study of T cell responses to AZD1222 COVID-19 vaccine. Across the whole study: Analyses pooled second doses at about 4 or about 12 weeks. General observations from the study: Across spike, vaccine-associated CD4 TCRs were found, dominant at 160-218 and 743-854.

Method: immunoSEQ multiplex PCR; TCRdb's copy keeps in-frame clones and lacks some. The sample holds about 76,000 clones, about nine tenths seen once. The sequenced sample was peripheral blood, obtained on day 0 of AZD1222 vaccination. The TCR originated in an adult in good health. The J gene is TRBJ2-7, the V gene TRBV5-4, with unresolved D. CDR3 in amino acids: CASSLGGGLTYEQYF. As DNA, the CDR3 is TGTGCCAGCAGCTTGGGCGGCGGTCTCACCTACGAGCAGTACTTC. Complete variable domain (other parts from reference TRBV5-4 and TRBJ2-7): ETGVTQSPTHLIKTRGQQVTLRCSSQSGHNTVSWYQQALGQGPQFIFQYYREEENGRGNFPPRFSGLQFPNYSSELNVNALELDDSALYLCASSLGGGLTYEQYFGPGTRLTVT.